This T cell receptor beta chain was observed in a study of blood T cell repertoires in COVID-19. Generated by immunoSEQ multiplex PCR, the TCRdb table keeps only in-frame clones and is missing some. Here the sample spans 100,000 to 150,000 clones, around three quarters being singletons. CDR3 length equals 13 residues. V was pared by 4 bases and J by 4 bases, with 8 bases between. The germline V gene encodes CDR1 SGHNT and CDR2 YENEEA. This receptor was taken from a man aged 40-55 years with active or convalescent COVID-19. The specimen sequenced was peripheral blood. The chain couples TRBV11-3 to TRBJ2-1; tentative D call: TRBD1 (7 bases). The CDR3 region is CASSSGGYNEQFF. The CDR3 region has the DNA TGTGCCAGCAGCTCAGGGGGGTACAATGAGCAGTTCTTC.